This paragraph covers one TCR beta chain sequence. Its antigen is currently unknown. Patients were excluded for autoimmune disease history or systemic immunosuppression. TCRdb's copy holds only in-frame clones and misses some; the assay was immunoSEQ multiplex PCR. The sample lists more than 75,000 clones, 84% occurring once. The data derive from a study of OX40 agonist ivuxolimab in advanced cancers. Study-wide context: The patients received agonistic anti-OX40 (CD134) antibody ivuxolimab.

Germline CDR1 is SGHRS and CDR2 is YFSETQ. The V segment lost 4 bases and the J segment 0 bases; nucleotides outside the gene matches: 9. The CDR3 sequence is 17 residues long. Study-level points and caveats: Partial responders dosed at 0.1-3.0 mg/kg displayed clonal expansion ranking among the lowest. Both blood CD4+ and CD8+ T cells showed clonal growth by week 6 at 0.1 to 3.0 mg/kg.

The source was CD4+ or CD8+ T cells sorted from blood, collected in a trial of the OX40 agonist ivuxolimab. J is TRBJ2-1 and V is TRBV5-1; 8 bases align to TRBD2. The clonotype comes from an adult with an advanced solid tumor such as melanoma, head and neck, liver or kidney cancer. DNA for the CDR3: TGCGCCAGCAGCCTGGGAAGACTAGCGAGCTCCTACAATGAGCAGTTCTTC. Translation gives CASSLGRLASSYNEQFF.